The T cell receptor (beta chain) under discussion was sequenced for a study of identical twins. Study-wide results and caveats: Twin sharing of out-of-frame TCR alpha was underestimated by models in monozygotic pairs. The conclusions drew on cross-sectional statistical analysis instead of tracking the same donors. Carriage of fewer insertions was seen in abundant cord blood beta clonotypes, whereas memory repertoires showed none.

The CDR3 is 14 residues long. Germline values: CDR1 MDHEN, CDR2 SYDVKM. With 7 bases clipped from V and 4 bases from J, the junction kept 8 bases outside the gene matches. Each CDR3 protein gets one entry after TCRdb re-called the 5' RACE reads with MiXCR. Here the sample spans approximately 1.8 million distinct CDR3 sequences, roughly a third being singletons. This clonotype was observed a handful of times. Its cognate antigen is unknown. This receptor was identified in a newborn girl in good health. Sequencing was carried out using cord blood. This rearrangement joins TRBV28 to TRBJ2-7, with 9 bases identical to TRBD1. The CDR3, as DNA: TGTGCCAGCATTGGAACAGGGGGCCCATACGAGCAGTACTTC. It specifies CASIGTGGPYEQYF.